This is a list of T cell receptor beta chains from one sample in a study of beta chain features in type 1 diabetes. Sequencing used immunoSEQ multiplex PCR; TCRdb keeps in-frame clones, though not all of them. This sample has 300,000 to 400,000 clones, with approximately 15% found just once. The sequencing sample was made of naive CD4+ T cells from blood. The receptors were sampled from a woman younger than 35 with type 1 diabetes. Each CDR3 is given with its conserved first and last residue. The order of the fields is clone size, J gene, V gene, CDR3 protein. Not every row has a clone size; where given, it reads once, few, many or a size class.

>NA|TRBJ2-4|TRBV29-1
CSVDGLAGGNIQYF
>few|TRBJ1-3|TRBV30
CAWSERARSGNTIYF
>NA|TRBJ2-1|TRBV9
CASSVLPSGRGNEQFF
>NA|TRBJ2-2|TRBV4-3
CASSQEWQSRVGELFF
>NA|TRBJ1-3|TRBV6-6
CASSRTDFSGNTIYF
>NA|TRBJ2-2|TRBV2
CASSLQGLANTGELFF
>NA|TRBJ1-5|TRBV9
CASSVGLNQPQHF
>few|TRBJ1-1|TRBV30
CAWSVLEGATEAFF
>NA|TRBJ2-1|TRBV7-9
CASSRSGGRVWNEQFF
>NA|TRBJ1-1|TRBV6-6
CASSYEDRWEAFF
>NA|TRBJ2-2|TRBV9
CASSPTSGRNAGELFF
>NA|TRBJ1-1|TRBV7-9
CASSSPGTVNTEAFF
>NA|TRBJ1-1|TRBV27
CASSLTPGQSAFF
>few|TRBJ2-1|TRBV5-1
CASSLVAGGNEQFF
>NA|TRBJ2-5|TRBV7-2
CASSLAALAGQETQYF
>few|TRBJ1-2|TRBV29-1
CSVGRDTNNYGYTF
>few|TRBJ2-5|TRBV4-2
CASRSGLGEETQYF
>few|TRBJ2-2|TRBV7-9
CASSLLAGITGELFF
>few|TRBJ1-1|TRBV10-3
CATATGNGAEAFF
>NA|TRBJ1-2|TRBV18
CASSLTGAINYGYTF
>NA|TRBJ1-5|TRBV7-2
CASSYRENQPQHF
>NA|TRBJ2-1|TRBV30
CAWSSTHLIEQFF
>few|TRBJ1-3|TRBV19
CATSTGIGNTIYF
>NA|TRBJ1-1|TRBV18
CASIGQMNTEAFF
>few|TRBJ2-1|TRBV30
CAWSVGLAGEQFF
>few|TRBJ1-5|TRBV18
CASSPVTGGVQPQHF
>few|TRBJ1-5|TRBV28
CASSFRGSLYSNQPQHF
>NA|TRBJ2-3|TRBV9
CASSDFQGQDTQYF
>few|TRBJ2-1|TRBV29-1
CSVVRTSGRIMVNEQFF